Below, 13 T cell receptor beta chains from the same sample are listed, as sequenced in a study of T cell responses to AZD1222 COVID-19 vaccine. TCRdb's copy holds only in-frame clones and misses some; the assay was immunoSEQ multiplex PCR. There are more than 110,000 clones in the sample; about 90% occur only once, and about 3.5% lies in the top ten. The source was peripheral blood, collected 28 days after the second AZD1222 dose. The source of these receptors is an adult who received the AZD1222 COVID-19 vaccine.

This chain connects TRBV10-3 to TRBJ1-5; no definite D call. Germline CDR1 ENHRY, CDR2 SYGVKD. The V and J ends lost 4 bases and 0 bases respectively, with 7 bases between them. This CDR3 region has 14 residues. The CDR3 is CAISGGGSNQPQHF. CDR3 nucleotide sequence: TGTGCCATCAGTGGGGGAGGTAGCAATCAGCCCCAGCATTTT.

The genes are TRBV13 and TRBJ1-2; D uncertain. The germline CDR1 and CDR2 sequences are PRHDT and FYEKMQ (reference sequence). The CDR3 consists of 13 residues. With 5 bases removed from V and 5 bases from J, the gap between germline ends came to 12 bases. The CDR3 region has the DNA TGTGCCAGCAGCGGCAGGACGGAGTATGGCTACACCTTC. Its translation: CASSGRTEYGYTF.

The chain has TRBV3-1 (or the pseudogene TRBV3-2) and TRBJ2-7; TRBD2 matches 10 bases. CDR1 and CDR2 from the germline V gene are LGHDT and YNNKEL (reference sequence). V shed 0 bases and J 1 base; nucleotides not matched to a gene: 6. The CDR3 has 17 amino acids. CDR3 sequence (DNA): TGTGCCAGCAGCCAAGATTTGACTAGCGGGCCGTCCTACGAGCAGTACTTC. Amino acids: CASSQDLTSGPSYEQYF.

This chain links TRBV7-2 with TRBJ2-7; 8 bases line up with TRBD2. With 2 bases clipped from V and 6 bases from J, the junction kept 6 bases outside the gene matches. The germline V gene has CDR1 SGHTA and CDR2 FQGNSA. CDR3 length: 14 amino acids. CDR3 in amino acids: CASSLKRESLEQYF. CDR3 DNA: TGTGCCAGCAGCTTAAAGCGGGAGTCTCTCGAGCAGTACTTC.

This sequence joins TRBV5-4 and TRBJ2-5, with D perhaps being TRBD1 or TRBD2 (5 bases each). CDR1 and CDR2 (germline): SGHNT, YYREEE (reference sequence). This CDR3 has 14 amino acids. V was shortened by 5 bases and J by 0 bases, with 11 bases between the two germline ends. Here the CDR3 DNA reads TGTGCCAGCAGTACAGGCGGGTACCAAGAGACCCAGTACTTC. Translated, it gives CASSTGGYQETQYF.

A note on this clone: Other nucleotide sequences in the sample specify the same CDR3. The V call is TRBV12-3 or TRBV12-4, the J call TRBJ2-5; the D is unclear. Trimming pared 1 base from V and 5 bases from J, leaving 5 bases between. The CDR3 runs 12 residues. The chain's CDR3 is CASSLVGETQYF. DNA of the CDR3: TGTGCCAGCAGTTTAGTGGGGGAGACCCAGTACTTC.

The chain carries TRBV29-1 and TRBJ2-1; 11 bases align to TRBD2. The V segment lost 1 base and the J segment 3 bases; nucleotides outside the gene matches: 2. This CDR3 comprises 15 residues. From germline, CDR1 is SQVTM and CDR2 ANQGSEA. The CDR3 sequence is CSVEGLAGNYNEQFF. Written as DNA, the CDR3 is TGCAGCGTTGAAGGACTAGCGGGGAACTACAATGAGCAGTTCTTC.

A single count supports this clone. V usage is TRBV5-1 and J usage is TRBJ1-2, with D hard to call. This CDR3 has 13 residues. Looked up from germline, CDR1 is SGHRS and CDR2 is YFSETQ. Trimming shortened V by 0 bases and J by 7 bases, and 10 bases separated the two germline ends. The CDR3 is CASSLEGRGGYTF. The CDR3 region has the DNA TGCGCCAGCAGCTTGGAAGGCCGGGGTGGCTACACCTTC. Combining the CDR3 with reference TRBV5-1 and TRBJ1-2 gives the whole variable domain KAGVTQTPRYLIKTRGQQVTLSCSPISGHRSVSWYQQTPGQGLQFLFEYFSETQRNKGNFPGRFSGRQFSNSRSEMNVSTLELGDSALYLCASSLEGRGGYTFGSGTRLTVV.

The J gene is TRBJ2-3, the V gene TRBV6-4; 7 bases are shared with TRBD2. V shed 3 bases and J 0 bases; nucleotides not matched to a gene: 3. CDR3 length: 15 residues. The germline CDR1 and CDR2 sequences are MRHNA and SNTAGT. CDR3 coding DNA: TGTGCCAGCAGTGAAGGTAGCGGGAGCACAGATACGCAGTATTTT. It codes for CASSEGSGSTDTQYF.

The genes are TRBV7-6 and TRBJ2-7, with 11 bases aligning to TRBD1. V gave up 4 bases and J gave up 6 bases; unmatched junction bases: 5. CDR1 and CDR2 (germline): SGHVS, FNYEAQ. There are 14 residues in the CDR3. CDR3 bases: TGTGCCAGCAGCTGGGGACAGGGGGTAACCGAGCAGTACTTC. Translating it yields CASSWGQGVTEQYF.

The chain employs TRBV30 and TRBJ2-1; 12 bases agree with TRBD2. This CDR3 is built from 17 residues. Germline lookup yields CDR1 GTSNPN and CDR2 SVGIG (reference sequence). J gave up 12 bases and V 0 bases, and 15 bases lay outside the gene matches. CDR3 nucleotide sequence: TGTGCCTGGAGTGTAGGTTGGGGACTAGCGGGCATTGGCGTGCAGTTCTTC. This gives the protein CAWSVGWGLAGIGVQFF.

The chain combines TRBV28 with TRBJ1-1; TRBD1 is a possible D gene (5 bases). CDR1 and CDR2 (germline): MDHEN, SYDVKM. The length of the CDR3 is 15 residues. The germline V and J ends were trimmed by 7 bases and 3 bases, with 18 bases remaining between them. The CDR3 DNA follows: TGTGCCAGCACCTTCGAGGGGCGACGGGACACTGAAGCTTTCTTT. It codes for CASTFEGRRDTEAFF.

CDR3 in DNA: TGTGCCATCAGTGATACCAACTTCCATAGGGGGACCGGGGAGCTGTTTTTT. Its protein is CAISDTNFHRGTGELFF. This rearrangement joins TRBV10-3 to TRBJ2-2; the D gene is possibly TRBD1 (6 bases). With 3 bases removed from V and 5 bases from J, the gap between germline ends came to 19 bases. The CDR3 is 17 residues long. From germline, CDR1 is ENHRY and CDR2 SYGVKD.